These 21 T cell receptor beta chains came from one sample sequenced in a study of shared clonotypes between healthy human individuals (dated by TCRdb to 2020 to 2022). Library method: the immunoSEQ multiplex PCR assay. TCRdb's version of the immuneACCESS table is confined to in-frame rearrangements and falls short of the full clone set. An unresolved V gene accounts for under half of the shortfall where checked; the remainder is of unknown origin. This sample lists 2 million to 2.5 million clones; roughly 95% were detected once. The top ten constitute around 0.13% of the sample. The sample consisted of naive CD4+ T cells sorted from blood. This sample's cell subset or site label indicates: CD45RA+ positively selected. Source of these receptors: a young man in good health.

The chain joins TRBV5-8 to TRBJ2-5; 9 bases match TRBD2. Germline lookup yields CDR1 SGHTS and CDR2 YDEGEE. This CDR3 region has 14 residues. J lost 9 bases, V lost 3 bases, and 9 bases had no gene match. The CDR3 loop is CASSSLTSGMAQYF. Here the CDR3 DNA reads TGTGCCAGCAGCTCCTTGACTAGCGGAATGGCCCAGTACTTC. The variable domain in full, completed from reference TRBV5-8 and TRBJ2-5, reads EAGVTQSPTHLIKTRGQQATLRCSPISGHTSVYWYQQALGLGLQFLLWYDEGEERNRGNFPPRFSGRQFPNYSSELNVNALELEDSALYLCASSSLTSGMAQYFGPGTRLLVL.

V usage is TRBV6-6 and J usage is TRBJ1-4; no firm D call. Trimming pared 2 bases from V and 13 bases from J, leaving 14 bases between. Per germline, CDR1 MNHNY and CDR2 SVGAGI (reference sequence). The CDR3 loop spans 13 amino acids. The CDR3, as DNA: TGTGCCAGCAGTTACGGGCTCTCTCACGGACTGTTTTTT. As protein: CASSYGLSHGLFF.

CDR3 bases: TGTGCCATCAGTGAGTTGACAGGGGGCGCGAATTCACCCCTCCACTTT. Its translation is CAISELTGGANSPLHF. The chain recombines TRBV10-3 with TRBJ1-6, with TRBD1 matching 10 bases. Trimming took 1 base from V and 7 from J; bases not matched to a gene: 4. The CDR3 has 16 residues. Germline CDR1 reads ENHRY; CDR2 reads SYGVKD.

The J gene is TRBJ2-7, the V gene TRBV21-1; the table's D call, TRBD1, was not checked against the DNA. TRBV21-1 is a listed pseudogene. The CDR3 is 12 residues long. In nucleotides, the CDR3 is TGTGCCACCCCTCGAAGGGGGCACGAGCAGTACTTC. Its translation is CATPRRGHEQYF.

The chain combines TRBV28 with TRBJ1-2; 11 bases match TRBD1. Germline lookup yields CDR1 MDHEN and CDR2 SYDVKM. V was clipped by 6 bases and J by 3 bases; unmatched bases: 3. This CDR3 contains 14 residues. The CDR3 nucleotides read TGTGCCAGCAGGTGGGACAGGGGGGACTATGGCTACACCTTC. Its protein is CASRWDRGDYGYTF.

The gene calls are TRBV7-9 and TRBJ1-1; the D is unclear. Between the trimmed V and J ends, which lost 3 bases and 5 bases, there was a span of 19 bases. The germline gives CDR1 SEHNR, CDR2 FQNEAQ (reference sequence). CDR3 length equals 16 residues. The CDR3 nucleotides are TGTGCCAGCAGCTTTTATTTAGACCTAAAAGGAACTGAAGCTTTCTTT. It encodes CASSFYLDLKGTEAFF.

V usage is TRBV5-1 and J usage is TRBJ2-7; TRBD1 is a possible D gene (5 bases). V gave up 1 base and J gave up 3 bases, with 11 bases separating them. The germline V gene has CDR1 SGHRS and CDR2 YFSETQ. The CDR3 spans 14 residues. For the CDR3, the DNA is TGCGCCAGCAGCTTGCAACAGGTAGGCTACGAGCAGTACTTC. Translated: CASSLQQVGYEQYF.

The CDR3 is CASSVRQNYGYTF. Here the CDR3 DNA reads TGTGCCAGCAGCGTGCGACAGAACTATGGCTACACCTTC. The chain carries TRBV9 and TRBJ1-2; weak D call: TRBD1 (5 bases). This CDR3 has 13 residues. Trimming stripped 2 bases from V and 2 bases from J, with 7 bases between. In germline, CDR1 is SGDLS, CDR2 YYNGEE. The full variable domain, its missing parts supplied by reference TRBV9 and TRBJ1-2, is DSGVTQTPKHLITATGQRVTLRCSPRSGDLSVYWYQQSLDQGLQFLIQYYNGEERAKGNILERFSAQQFPDLHSELNLSSLELGDSALYFCASSVRQNYGYTFGSGTRLTVV.

The rearrangement joins TRBV6-1 to TRBJ2-5; the D gene is possibly TRBD2 (5 bases). Germline-derived CDR1 and CDR2 are MNHNS and SASEGT. The V end was cut by 6 bases, the J end by 5 bases, with 13 bases between. CDR3 length equals 13 residues. The CDR3, as DNA: TGTGCCAGCAGGGCGGGTACGGGGGAGACCCAGTACTTC. It translates to CASRAGTGETQYF.

The genes are TRBV20-1 and TRBJ1-1; D gene unclear. Germline V gene data show CDR1 as DFQATT and CDR2 as SNEGSKA (reference sequence). Trimming cost V 7 bases and J 1 base, with 7 bases left between them. The CDR3 has 11 residues. The CDR3 sequence: CSGERNTEAFF. The CDR3 region has the DNA TGCAGTGGGGAACGGAACACTGAAGCTTTCTTT.

This sequence joins TRBV10-3 and TRBJ1-2; TRBD1 aligns across 7 bases. In germline, CDR1 is ENHRY, CDR2 SYGVKD. The CDR3 has 13 amino acids. The V and J ends lost 10 bases and 9 bases, in that order; junction bases with no gene match: 14. In DNA, the CDR3 is TGTGCCACCCTCCTCGCAGGGGGTTTGAGCTACACCTTC. This translates into CATLLAGGLSYTF.

The chain combines TRBV9 with TRBJ2-1, with D possibly TRBD1 on 6 matching bases. Looked up from germline, CDR1 is SGDLS and CDR2 is YYNGEE. The V gene lost 0 bases and the J gene lost 3 bases, with 13 bases spanning the gap. This CDR3 has 16 amino acids. CDR3 coding DNA: TGTGCCAGCAGCGTAGGCGCAGGGGCTTTCTACAATGAGCAGTTCTTC. Its protein product is CASSVGAGAFYNEQFF.

This clone was picked up one time. This chain joins TRBV10-2 and TRBJ1-5; D is undetermined. CDR3 length equals 15 residues. The germline V gene has CDR1 WSHSY and CDR2 SAAADI. The V and J ends lost 0 bases and 0 bases respectively, with 6 bases between them. The CDR3 region is CASSESRVSNQPQHF. CDR3 DNA: TGCGCCAGCAGTGAGTCTAGGGTTAGCAATCAGCCCCAGCATTTT.

The chain employs TRBV7-8 and TRBJ2-7, with 7 bases fitting TRBD2. V was clipped by 4 bases and J by 6 bases; unmatched bases: 6. The CDR3 is 13 residues long. Germline V gene lookup returns CDR1 SGHVS and CDR2 FQNEAQ. The CDR3 sequence: CASSYWEGAEQYF. As DNA, the CDR3 is TGTGCCAGCAGCTATTGGGAGGGAGCCGAGCAGTACTTC.

The chain links TRBV10-3 to TRBJ1-1, with TRBD1 as a possible D gene (5 bases). Germline V gene data show CDR1 as ENHRY and CDR2 as SYGVKD. The CDR3 loop spans 14 amino acids. Trimming took 5 bases from V and 1 from J, leaving 11 bases between them. CDR3 nucleotide sequence: TGTGCCATCAGTTTTTCCGGGACGAACACTGAAGCTTTCTTT. It specifies CAISFSGTNTEAFF.

The chain links TRBV5-1 to TRBJ2-1; D is possibly TRBD1 (5 bases). V was clipped by 1 base and J by 0 bases, with 20 bases between them. This CDR3 comprises 19 residues. CDR1 and CDR2 (germline): SGHRS, YFSETQ. DNA for the CDR3: TGCGCCAGCAGCTTGATCCAGGGCCGTATGTCAAGCTCCTACAATGAGCAGTTCTTC. Its protein is CASSLIQGRMSSSYNEQFF.

The J gene is TRBJ2-5, the V gene TRBV5-8; weak D call: TRBD2 (6 bases). Trimming cost V 2 bases and J 7 bases, with 9 bases left between them. This CDR3 spans 12 amino acids. Germline V gene data show CDR1 as SGHTS and CDR2 as YDEGEE. The CDR3 sequence: CASSFRESTQYF. The DNA of the CDR3 is TGTGCCAGCAGCTTTCGGGAGTCGACCCAGTACTTC.

The count of this clone is one. V is TRBV6-5 and J is TRBJ2-5, with 7 bases lining up with TRBD2. Germline V gives CDR1 MNHEY, CDR2 SVGAGI. This CDR3 contains 14 residues. V was clipped by 7 bases and J by 0 bases; unmatched bases: 5. The CDR3 reads CASKVGGYQETQYF. CDR3 in DNA: TGTGCCAGCAAGGTGGGGGGGTACCAAGAGACCCAGTACTTC.

This clone was seen a single time. The rearrangement uses TRBV10-1 and TRBJ2-1, with 9 bases lining up with TRBD2. The CDR3 loop spans 15 amino acids. Germline V lookup: CDR1 WNHNN, CDR2 SYGVQD (reference sequence). V lost 2 bases, J lost 6 bases, and 5 bases stayed unmatched. The CDR3 loop reads CASSERSGRSNEQFF. The CDR3 region has the DNA TGCGCCAGCAGTGAGCGGAGCGGGAGGAGCAATGAGCAGTTCTTC.

The chain is built from TRBV7-9 and TRBJ1-4; 8 nucleotides align to TRBD1. The CDR3 extends over 15 amino acids. V dropped 5 bases and J dropped 2; count of bases not matched to a gene: 4. Germline loops: CDR1 SEHNR, CDR2 FQNEAQ (reference sequence). CDR3 in DNA: TGTGCCAGCAGCCAGTACAGGGGGACTAATGAAAAACTGTTTTTT. Amino acid sequence: CASSQYRGTNEKLFF.

Here the CDR3 DNA reads TGTGCCAGCAGCCCCGACAGGGTTAACACCGGGGAGCTGTTTTTT. As protein: CASSPDRVNTGELFF. This chain connects TRBV27 to TRBJ2-2, with 7 bases matching TRBD1. Trimming at V came to 6 bases and at J to 2 bases, leaving 6 bases not matched to a gene. The CDR3 contains 15 residues. Germline lookup yields CDR1 MNHEY and CDR2 SMNVEV (reference sequence).